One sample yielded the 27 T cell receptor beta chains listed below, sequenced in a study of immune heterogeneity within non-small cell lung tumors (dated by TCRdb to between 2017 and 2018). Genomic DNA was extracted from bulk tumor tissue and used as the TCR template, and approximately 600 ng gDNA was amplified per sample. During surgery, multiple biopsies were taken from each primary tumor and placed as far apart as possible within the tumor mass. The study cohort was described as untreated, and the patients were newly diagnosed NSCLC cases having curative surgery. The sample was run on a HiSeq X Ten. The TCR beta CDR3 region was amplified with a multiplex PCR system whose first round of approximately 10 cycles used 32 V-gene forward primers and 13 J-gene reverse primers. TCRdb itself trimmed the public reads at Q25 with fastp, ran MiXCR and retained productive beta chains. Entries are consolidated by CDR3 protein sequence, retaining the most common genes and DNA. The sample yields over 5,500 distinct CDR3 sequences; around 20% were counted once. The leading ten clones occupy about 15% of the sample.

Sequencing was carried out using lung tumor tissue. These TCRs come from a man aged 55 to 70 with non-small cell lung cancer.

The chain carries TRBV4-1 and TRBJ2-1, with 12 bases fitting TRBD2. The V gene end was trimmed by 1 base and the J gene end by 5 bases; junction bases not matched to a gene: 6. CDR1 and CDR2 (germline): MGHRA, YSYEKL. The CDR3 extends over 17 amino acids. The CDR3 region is CASSQVPGLAGNNEQFF. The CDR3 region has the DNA TGCGCCAGCAGCCAAGTCCCTGGACTAGCGGGGAACAATGAGCAGTTCTTC.

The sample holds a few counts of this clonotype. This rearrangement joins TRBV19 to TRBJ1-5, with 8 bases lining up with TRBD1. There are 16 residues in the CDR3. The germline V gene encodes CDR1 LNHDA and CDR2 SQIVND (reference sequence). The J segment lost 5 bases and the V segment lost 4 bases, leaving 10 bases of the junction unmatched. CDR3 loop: CASSSRGDRWDQPQHF. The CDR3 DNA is TGTGCCAGTAGTAGCCGCGGGGACAGGTGGGATCAGCCCCAGCATTTT.

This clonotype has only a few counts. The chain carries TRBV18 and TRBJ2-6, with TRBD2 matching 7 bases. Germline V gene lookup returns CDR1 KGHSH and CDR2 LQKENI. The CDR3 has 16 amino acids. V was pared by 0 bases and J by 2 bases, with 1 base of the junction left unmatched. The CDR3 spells CASSPPGGTGANVLTF. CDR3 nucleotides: TGTGCCAGCTCACCACCGGGGGGGACTGGGGCCAACGTCCTGACTTTC.

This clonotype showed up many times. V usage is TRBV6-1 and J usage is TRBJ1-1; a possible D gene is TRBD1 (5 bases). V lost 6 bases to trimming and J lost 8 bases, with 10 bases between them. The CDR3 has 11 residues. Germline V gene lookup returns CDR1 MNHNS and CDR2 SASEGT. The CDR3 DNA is TGTGCCAGCAGAGGAAGGACAGAAGCTTTCTTT. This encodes CASRGRTEAFF.

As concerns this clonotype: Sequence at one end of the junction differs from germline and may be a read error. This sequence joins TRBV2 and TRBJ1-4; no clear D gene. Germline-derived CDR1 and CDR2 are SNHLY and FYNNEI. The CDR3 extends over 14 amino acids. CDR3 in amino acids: CASRETAVNEKLIF. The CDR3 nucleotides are TGTGCCAGTAGAGAAACAGCAGTTAATGAAAAACTGATTTTT.

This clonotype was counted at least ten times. CDR3 in amino acids: CAISERGRDVGYTF. The CDR3 DNA follows: TGTGCCATCAGTGAAAGGGGGAGAGATGTTGGCTACACCTTC. The chain carries TRBV10-3 and TRBJ1-2; D possibly corresponds to TRBD1 (6 bases). Germline V gene lookup returns CDR1 ENHRY and CDR2 SYGVKD. The CDR3 length is 14 residues. V dropped 3 bases and J dropped 7 bases, with 15 bases sitting between them.

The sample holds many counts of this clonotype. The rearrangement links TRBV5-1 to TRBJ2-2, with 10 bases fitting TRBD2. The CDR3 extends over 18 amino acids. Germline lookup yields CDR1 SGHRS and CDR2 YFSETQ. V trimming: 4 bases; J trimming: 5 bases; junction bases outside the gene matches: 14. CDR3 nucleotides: TGCGCCAGCAGCCCCTTTGGTGGGCTAGCGGGAGCAACCGGGGAGCTGTTTTTT. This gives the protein CASSPFGGLAGATGELFF.

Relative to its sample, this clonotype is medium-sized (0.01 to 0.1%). The CDR3, as DNA: TGTGCCAGCAGCTTAAAAGGGTCCTCCTACAATGAGCAGTTCTTC. Its protein product is CASSLKGSSYNEQFF. The V and J genes are TRBV7-3 and TRBJ2-1; D remains unclear. Between the trimmed V and J ends, which lost 1 base and 0 bases, there was a span of 7 bases. The CDR3 runs to 15 residues. Per germline, CDR1 SGHTA and CDR2 FQGTGA. The variable domain in full, with the rest retrieved from reference TRBV7-3 and TRBJ2-1, is GAGVSQTPSNKVTEKGKYVELRCDPISGHTALYWYRQSLGQGPEFLIYFQGTGAADDSGLPNDRFFAVRPEGSVSTLKIQRTERGDSAVYLCASSLKGSSYNEQFFGPGTRLTVL.

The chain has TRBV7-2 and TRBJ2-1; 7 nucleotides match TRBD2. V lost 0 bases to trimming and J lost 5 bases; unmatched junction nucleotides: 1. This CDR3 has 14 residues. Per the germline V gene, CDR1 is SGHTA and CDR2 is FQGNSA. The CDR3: CASSLAGGNNEQFF. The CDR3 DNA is TGTGCCAGCAGCTTAGCGGGAGGGAACAATGAGCAGTTCTTC.

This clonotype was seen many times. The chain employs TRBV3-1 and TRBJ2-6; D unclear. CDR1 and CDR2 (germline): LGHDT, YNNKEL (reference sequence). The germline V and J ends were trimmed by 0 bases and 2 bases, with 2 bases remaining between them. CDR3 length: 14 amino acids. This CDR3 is CASSQEAGANVLTF. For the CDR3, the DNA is TGTGCCAGCAGCCAAGAAGCTGGGGCCAACGTCCTGACTTTC.

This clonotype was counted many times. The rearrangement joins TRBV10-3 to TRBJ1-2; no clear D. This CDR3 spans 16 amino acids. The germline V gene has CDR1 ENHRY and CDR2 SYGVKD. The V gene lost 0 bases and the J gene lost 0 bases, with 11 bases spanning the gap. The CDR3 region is CAISESRKGTNYGYTF. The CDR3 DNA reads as TGTGCCATCAGTGAGTCACGTAAGGGAACTAACTATGGCTACACCTTC.

This CDR3 reads CSARGGGGWGAGEGTDTQYF. The CDR3 bases are TGCAGTGCCCGGGGTGGGGGGGGATGGGGGGCGGGAGAAGGCACAGATACGCAGTATTTT. The chain links TRBV20-1 to TRBJ2-3, with D possibly TRBD2 on 7 matching bases. The CDR3 totals 20 residues. V lost 6 bases and J 1 base, leaving 32 bases between the germline ends. Germline V gene sequence: CDR1 DFQATT, CDR2 SNEGSKA (reference sequence).

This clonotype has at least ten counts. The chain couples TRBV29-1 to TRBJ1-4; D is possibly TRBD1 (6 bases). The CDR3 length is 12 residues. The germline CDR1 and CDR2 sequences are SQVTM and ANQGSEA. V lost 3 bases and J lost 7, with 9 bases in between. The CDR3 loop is CSVEGAGEKLFF. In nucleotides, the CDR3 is TGCAGCGTTGAGGGGGCTGGTGAAAAACTGTTTTTT.

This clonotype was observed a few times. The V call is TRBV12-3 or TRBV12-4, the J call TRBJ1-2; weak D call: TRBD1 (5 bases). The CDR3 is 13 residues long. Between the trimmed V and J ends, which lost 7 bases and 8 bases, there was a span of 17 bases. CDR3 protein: CASTSGGGRGYTF. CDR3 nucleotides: TGTGCCAGCACCTCCGGGGGGGGACGGGGCTACACCTTC.

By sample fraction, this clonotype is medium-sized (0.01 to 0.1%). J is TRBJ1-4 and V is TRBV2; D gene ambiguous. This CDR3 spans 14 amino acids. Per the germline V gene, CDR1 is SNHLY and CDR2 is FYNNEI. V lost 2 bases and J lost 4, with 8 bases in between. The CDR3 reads CASSESPDNEKLFF. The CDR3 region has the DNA TGTGCCAGCAGTGAATCTCCGGATAATGAAAAACTGTTTTTT. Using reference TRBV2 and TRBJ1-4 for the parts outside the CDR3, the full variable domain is EPEVTQTPSHQVTQMGQEVILRCVPISNHLYFYWYRQILGQKVEFLVSFYNNEISEKSEIFDDQFSVERPDGSNFTLKIRSTKLEDSAMYFCASSESPDNEKLFFGSGTQLSVL.

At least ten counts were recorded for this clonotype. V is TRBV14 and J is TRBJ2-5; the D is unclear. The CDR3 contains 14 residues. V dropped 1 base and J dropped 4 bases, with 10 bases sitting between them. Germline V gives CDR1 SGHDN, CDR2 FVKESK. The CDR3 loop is CASSQVSSGETQYF. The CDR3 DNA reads TGTGCCAGCAGCCAAGTCTCTAGTGGAGAGACCCAGTACTTC.

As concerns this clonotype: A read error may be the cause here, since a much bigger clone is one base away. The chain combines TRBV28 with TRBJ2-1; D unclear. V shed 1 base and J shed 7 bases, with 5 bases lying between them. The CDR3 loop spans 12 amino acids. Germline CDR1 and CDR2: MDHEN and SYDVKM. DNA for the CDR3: TGTGCCAGCAGTTTATTTGAAAATGAGCAGTTCTTC. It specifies CASSLFENEQFF.

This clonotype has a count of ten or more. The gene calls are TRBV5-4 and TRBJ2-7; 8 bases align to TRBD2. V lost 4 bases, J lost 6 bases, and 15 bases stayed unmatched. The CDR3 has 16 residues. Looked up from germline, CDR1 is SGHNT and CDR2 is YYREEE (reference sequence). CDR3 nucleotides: TGTGCCAGCAGCGGGACTCCGGGACTAGTGGTTGGCGAGCAGTACTTC. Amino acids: CASSGTPGLVVGEQYF.

Written as DNA, the CDR3 is TGCGCCAGCAGCCTAAGCCAGGGGTCGCGTCTCTACGAGCAGTACTTC. Amino acid sequence: CASSLSQGSRLYEQYF. The rearrangement links TRBV5-1 to TRBJ2-7, with D possibly being TRBD1 (6 bases). CDR1 is SGHRS, CDR2 YFSETQ, per germline. The CDR3 has 16 residues. V lost 4 bases and J lost 3, with 20 bases in between.

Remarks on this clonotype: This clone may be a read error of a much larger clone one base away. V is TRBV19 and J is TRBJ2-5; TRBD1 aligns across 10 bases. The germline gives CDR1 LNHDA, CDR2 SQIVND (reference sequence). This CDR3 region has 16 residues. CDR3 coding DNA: TGTGCCAGTAGTCTGACAGGGGGCGTTCTGGTAGAGACCAAGTACTTC. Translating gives CASSLTGGVLVETKYF.

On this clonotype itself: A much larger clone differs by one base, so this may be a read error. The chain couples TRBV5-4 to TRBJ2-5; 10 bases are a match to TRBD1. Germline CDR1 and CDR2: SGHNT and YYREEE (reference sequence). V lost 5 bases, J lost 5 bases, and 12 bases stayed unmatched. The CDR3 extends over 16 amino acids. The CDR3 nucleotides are TGTGCCAGCAGAACCCGGACAGGGGGACGGCGGGAGACCCAGTACTTC. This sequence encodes CASRTRTGGRRETQYF.

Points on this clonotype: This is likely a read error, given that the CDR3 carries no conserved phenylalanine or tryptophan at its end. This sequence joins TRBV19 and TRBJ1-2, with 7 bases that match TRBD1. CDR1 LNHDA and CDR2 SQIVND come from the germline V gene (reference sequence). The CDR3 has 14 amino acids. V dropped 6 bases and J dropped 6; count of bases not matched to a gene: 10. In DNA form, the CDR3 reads TGTGCCAGTAGGACACAGGGGTCGGACCATGGCTACACCATC. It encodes CASRTQGSDHGYTI.

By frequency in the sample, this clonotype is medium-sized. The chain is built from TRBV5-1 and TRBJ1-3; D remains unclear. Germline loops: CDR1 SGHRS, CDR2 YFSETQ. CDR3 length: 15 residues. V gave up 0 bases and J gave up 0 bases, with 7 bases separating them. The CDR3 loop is CASSLEAVSGNTIYF. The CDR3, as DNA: TGCGCCAGCAGCTTGGAAGCGGTCTCTGGAAACACCATATATTTT.

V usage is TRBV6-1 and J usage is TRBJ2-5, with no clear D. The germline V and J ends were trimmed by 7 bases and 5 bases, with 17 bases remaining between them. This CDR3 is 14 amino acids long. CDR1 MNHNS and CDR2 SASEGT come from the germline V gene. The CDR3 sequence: CASTSRRCSETQYF. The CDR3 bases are TGTGCCAGCACATCACGGAGATGCTCGGAGACCCAGTACTTC.

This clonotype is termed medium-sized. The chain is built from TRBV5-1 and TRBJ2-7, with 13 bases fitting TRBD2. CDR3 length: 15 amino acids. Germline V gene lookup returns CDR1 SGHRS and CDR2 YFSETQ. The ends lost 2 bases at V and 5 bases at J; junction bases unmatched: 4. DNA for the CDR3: TGCGCCAGCAGCTTCTTAGGGACTAGCGGGAACGAGCAGTACTTC. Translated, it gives CASSFLGTSGNEQYF.

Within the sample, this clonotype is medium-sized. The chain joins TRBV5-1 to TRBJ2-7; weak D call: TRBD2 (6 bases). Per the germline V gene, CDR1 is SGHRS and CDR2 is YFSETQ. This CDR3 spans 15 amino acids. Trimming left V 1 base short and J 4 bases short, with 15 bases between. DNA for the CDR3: TGCGCCAGCAGCTTGCGGAGGGACTCACCTTACGAGCAGTACTTC. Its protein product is CASSLRRDSPYEQYF.

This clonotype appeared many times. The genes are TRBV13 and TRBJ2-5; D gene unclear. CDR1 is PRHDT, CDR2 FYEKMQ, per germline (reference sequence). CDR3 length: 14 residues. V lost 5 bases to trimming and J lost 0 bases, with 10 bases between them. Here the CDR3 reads CASSPPTNQETQYF. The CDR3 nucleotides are TGTGCCAGCAGCCCCCCTACCAACCAAGAGACCCAGTACTTC.